The TCR beta chain described here comes from a study of cytomegalovirus exposure and HLA in healthy donors. The wider study: About 85 million unique TCR sequences came from HLA-typed donors in an early release. Study results and caveats: A cluster of highly shared sequence variants was likely a sequencing artifact.

With 6 bases removed from V and 8 bases from J, the gap between germline ends came to 13 bases. The CDR3 length is 13 residues. The germline V gene has CDR1 SNHLY and CDR2 FYNNEI. Both 60 Vbeta primers and 13 Jbeta primers went into the PCR. Libraries were prepared by immunoSEQ multiplex PCR; TCRdb keeps only in-frame clonotypes and omits some of them. The sample records 100,000 or so clones, roughly 80% being singletons. Comments on this clone: Antigen: not known.

The sequence was collected from a woman between 40 and 55 years old in good health and CMV-seropositive. The chain couples TRBV2 to TRBJ1-4; the D gene is possibly TRBD1 (5 bases). What was sequenced was PBMCs. The CDR3 region has the DNA TGTGCCAGCAGGGGGGGGTTCGACGAAAAACTGTTTTTT. It is translated as CASRGGFDEKLFF.